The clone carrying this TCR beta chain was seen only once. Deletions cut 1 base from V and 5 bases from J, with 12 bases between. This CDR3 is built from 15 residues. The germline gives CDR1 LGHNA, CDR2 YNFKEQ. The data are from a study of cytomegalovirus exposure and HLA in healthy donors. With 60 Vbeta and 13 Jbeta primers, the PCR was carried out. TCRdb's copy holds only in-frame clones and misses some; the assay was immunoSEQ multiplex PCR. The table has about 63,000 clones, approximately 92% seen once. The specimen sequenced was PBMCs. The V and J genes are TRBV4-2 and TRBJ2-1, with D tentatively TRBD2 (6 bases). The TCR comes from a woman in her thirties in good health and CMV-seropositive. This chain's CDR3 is CASSQGGRWDNEQFF. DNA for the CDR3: TGTGCCAGCAGCCAAGGGGGGAGGTGGGACAATGAGCAGTTCTTC.